The entry that follows covers one T cell receptor (beta chain) sequence. As yet, its antigen is unknown. The record originates from a study of cytomegalovirus exposure and HLA in healthy donors. Study-wide findings and caveats: Within the data, a cluster of highly shared sequence variants was likely a sequencing artifact. Specific recognition of CMV antigens was confirmed in vitro for a few chains (all CMV-associated). Both high specificity and high sensitivity reportedly marked the classifier's diagnosis of cytomegalovirus status.

The CDR3 covers 14 residues. Germline values: CDR1 SGHVS, CDR2 FNYEAQ. Trimming took 5 bases from V and 6 from J; bases not matched to a gene: 9. Every donor was a healthy person donating bone marrow. Primers included in the PCR were 60 Vbeta and 13 Jbeta primers. Clones were read by immunoSEQ multiplex PCR, and TCRdb kept only the in-frame ones, dropping some. This sample contains over 40,000 clones. The sample comprised PBMCs. The receptor's source is a woman aged 40 to 55 in good health and CMV-seronegative. The chain is built from TRBV7-6 and TRBJ2-7; 8 nucleotides agree with TRBD2. The CDR3 here is CASSQLAGLSEQYF. CDR3 sequence (DNA): TGTGCCAGCAGCCAGCTAGCGGGTTTAAGCGAGCAGTACTTC.